This TCR beta chain came from a study of cytomegalovirus exposure and HLA in healthy donors (dated by TCRdb to 2017 to 2019). Context from the whole study: An earlier analysis of some 600 of the donors reported approximately 300 Gb of sequence data and 95 million to 140 million unique TCR beta sequences obtained from about 170 million T cells. Of the approximately 370 genotyped donors, 75% to 85% were placed in the genetic ancestry cluster associated with self-reported Caucasian donors. Roughly five DR-DQ haplotypes were handled as single units for association and clustering, since linkage in the cohort was strong. Every repertoire in the discovery cohort had been generated on one and the same sequencing platform. The number of typed donors differed by locus: roughly 629-640 for A, B, C, DRB1 and DQB1; roughly 510 for DQA1; 606 for DPA1; and approximately 450 for DPB1. Both class I and class II loci were covered by HLA typing, at four-digit resolution. A later analysis re-examined previously published TCR beta repertoires from around 670 donors and added high-resolution HLA genotyping to investigate patterns of TCR occurrence. Roughly 300 gigabases of sequencing data and around 90 million unique TCR sequences made up an early release that covered several hundred HLA-typed donors. To decide whether each TCR beta V gene segment behaved as functional or pseudogenic, an earlier analysis of some 600 of the donors relied on high-throughput TCR beta sequencing. In addition to the first cohort of 666 subjects, a separate validation cohort of 120 different subjects was used. To predict cytomegalovirus infection status, the study combined high-throughput TCR immunosequencing, statistical association of individual TCRs with disease status, and machine learning. Donor age, sex, ethnicity and CMV serostatus were compiled alongside the repertoire data. In the later analysis, no new phenotypic data were used to find candidate immune exposures; instead, reliance was placed on TCR beta sequences and their occurrence across donors. A later genetic analysis took genome-wide SNP genotypes for 398 of the 666 donors and used that subset as a discovery cohort. The study aimed to test whether signatures of past pathogen exposure could be identified by cataloging public T cell receptors. Across about 370 genotyped donors of the cohort, an average of roughly 200,000 unique TCR beta nucleotide sequences per donor were sequenced, and 15% to 20% of those sequences were non-productive. The study profiled the T cell repertoires of about 720 subjects by immunosequencing and related them to cytomegalovirus serostatus.

Study-level results and caveats: Most TCR sequences were observed very rarely across donors, whereas some public TCRs were present in many individuals. A later analysis found that HLA-associated TCR beta chains were more clonally expanded and had lower generation probabilities than equally common non-associated chains. In a later analysis, about 17,000 TCR beta sequences were associated with specific HLA alleles at a false discovery rate of 0.05. In a later analysis, the rate of TCR association differed among HLA loci, with DRB1 alleles having the most associated TCRs and HLA-C alleles having the fewest. A further reported finding was that TCR beta sequences accurately predicted the HLA-A and HLA-B alleles for most subjects in the first cohort. Presence/absence analyses assumed roughly uniform sequencing depth across donors, an assumption that may not hold. Because counts were too low, approximately 18 rarely observed V segments, including chromosome 9 orphons, were excluded from the earlier analysis of 500 to 700 of the donors. The authors suggested that the approach could potentially be generalized to other disease states and immunological phenotypes. In this cohort, only TCR beta chains were sequenced, and detectable features were limited by the absence of alpha or paired-chain data. Because HLA typing was missing for some donors at each locus, association tests included only the typed subset. In the study, some 160 TCR beta chains were listed as associated with cytomegalovirus. V-gene and J-gene trimming of TCR beta chains was associated with a missense DCLRE1C variant in a later genetic analysis, and the association was replicated in an independent cohort. Linkage disequilibrium might explain the correlated functional status among segregating V segments, but an unknown experimental factor could not be ruled out. Strong co-occurrence of HLA alleles, especially DR and DQ, made assigning TCR associations to individual alleles difficult. A later genetic analysis reported fewer N-insertions in productive TCRs among donors in an Asian-associated ancestry cluster than the roughly 700-donor mean. In a later analysis, most CMV-associated TCR beta chains were found to appear HLA-restricted, with HLA associations seemingly driven largely by CMV exposure. The classifier was reported to diagnose cytomegalovirus status with high specificity and sensitivity in both the original cohort and the validation cohort. A group of highly shared sequence variants was considered likely to be a technical artifact of the sequencing pipeline. Three of the identified cytomegalovirus-associated TCR beta chains were confirmed in vitro to be specific for cytomegalovirus antigens. The only immune exposure information available for the cohort was CMV serostatus. Several of the top co-occurrence clusters appeared to be linked to parvovirus B19, influenza, CMV and Epstein-Barr virus, according to a later analysis. In an earlier analysis of about 540 of the donors, most TCR beta V segments were observed in productive rearrangements about 87% or about 30% of the time, broadly matching IMGT annotations.

The cohort was made up of approximately 670 healthy bone marrow donors. At the time of sampling, every cohort member was nominally healthy, though immune exposures that went unrecorded were likely present. The donor tested CMV seronegative, placing the donor among the 350 to 400 seronegative members of the cohort. Every donor gave a peripheral blood sample, and the peripheral blood mononuclear cells from that sample were used for TCR beta sequencing. The Qiagen DNeasy Blood Extraction Kit was used to extract genomic DNA from the blood cell samples. The method was the immunoSEQ multiplex PCR assay. A mixture of 60 forward primers for TCR Vbeta segments and 13 reverse primers for TCR Jbeta segments was used in the multiplex PCR. The CDR3 region of rearranged TCR beta genes was amplified from genomic DNA by a multiplex PCR assay. The amplified TCR beta libraries were sequenced on the Illumina HiSeq System as 87-base-pair reads. The authors processed their data as follows. A later analysis counted tens of millions of unique TCR beta chains across the 640 or so repertoires, and some 11 million of these chains were shared by at least two donors. Raw reads were error-corrected and collapsed into unique sequences with a nearest-neighbor algorithm that merged closely related sequences to remove PCR and sequencing errors. To assign V, D and J gene segments, CDR3 sequences were aligned to IMGT reference sequences. Each retained sequence needed at least a six-nucleotide match to both a V gene segment and a J gene segment. Rearrangements were called productive when the CDR3 lacked stop codons and stayed in frame with V and J; all others were non-productive. CDR3 was defined according to IMGT convention as the region running from the second conserved V-encoded cysteine to the conserved J-encoded phenylalanine. In an earlier analysis of more than 550 of the donors, sequences lacking an unambiguous match to a single V gene segment were excluded. In an earlier analysis of approximately 590 of the donors, a V segment was called functional when productive rearrangements were above 56.7%, and segregating when the standard deviation between donors exceeded 5%. A statistical classification framework was built for diagnosing cytomegalovirus status from the catalog of TCR beta chain sequences. In a later analysis, V and J genes were assigned by comparing TCR nucleotide sequences against IMGT/GENE-DB human TR gene sequences. The TCRdist pipeline was used in a later analysis to assign CDR3 sequences and most-parsimonious VDJ recombination scenarios. In a later analysis, each TCR beta chain was defined by its CDR3 amino acid sequence together with its V-gene family, and reads lacking a unique V-gene family were excluded. As a way to deal with suspected cross-contamination and a sequencing artifact, a later analysis dropped roughly 600 nucleotide sequences that were highly shared and had low generation probability. For each public chain, a later analysis derived a clonal expansion index from normalized ranks of inferred template counts within each repertoire. A later analysis computed generation probabilities with a VDJ recombination model fitted to out-of-frame rearrangements, and checked the results against IGoR. In a later analysis, hypergeometric tests were used to score TCR-TCR, TCR-HLA and TCR-CMV co-occurrence, with a repertoire-size bias correction applied to TCR pairs. To estimate false discovery rates, a later analysis permuted the HLA or CMV assignments 20 times. In a later analysis, co-occurring TCRs were grouped using DBSCAN, with TCRdist sequence similarity added in when clustering inside HLA-allele-positive subsets. Repertoires with fewer than 30,000 or more than 120,000 public chains were left out of co-occurrence clustering, as were a few repertoires with anomalous nucleotide sharing. Imported from immuneACCESS, the table was reduced by TCRdb to in-frame sequences with V and J called. These copies leave out some clones; in studies compared against another copy, an unresolved V gene accounts for under half, and the cause of the remainder is not known. V and J calls and clone size are those listed in that table; D and trimming were worked out from the DNA. In this sample the table shows about 210,000 clones, nearly 80% of which occur a single time. The ten largest account for less than 2% of the sample.

Regarding this clone: The clone's antigen remains unknown. No per-base quality is available; no much larger clone lies one base away.

The source is a male donor in good health and CMV-seronegative. The sequenced sample was PBMCs.

CDR3 sequence: CASDRGLSDTQYF. Here is the DNA: TGTGCCAGCGACAGGGGGCTTTCAGATACGCAGTATTTT. This chain is built from TRBV6-6 and TRBJ2-3, with TRBD1 matching 10 junction bases. As encoded in the germline V gene (reference sequence), CDR1 is MNHNY while CDR2 is SVGAGI. Measured from the cysteine to the phenylalanine, the CDR3 is 13 residues long. The only DNA kept is the CDR3, 39 bases in frame from the first base. Here V drops 8 bases and J drops 4 bases, and the junction holds 3 bases not matched to any gene.